This entry concerns a single T cell receptor beta chain. The antigen is unknown. This specimen comes from a study of shared clonotypes between healthy human individuals. Findings and limits, study-wide: Clonotypes shared by all four donors outscored non-shared clonotypes in generation probability.

TCRdb's table, derived via immunoSEQ multiplex PCR, lists solely in-frame clones and lacks some. The table records about 2.4 million clones, over 85% of them present only once. V lost 8 bases to trimming and J lost 1 base, with 20 bases between them. The CDR3 runs to 16 residues. CDR1 is SGHVS and CDR2 is FQNEAQ in the germline V gene. The chain is built from TRBV7-8 and TRBJ2-5, with unresolved D. Sequencing was done on a sample of naive CD4+ T cells from PBMCs. Subset noted: CD45RA+ positively selected. This clonotype was obtained from a man aged 18 to 30 in good health. Some clones in this sample may be carry-over from other donors' samples. Written as DNA, the CDR3 is TGTGCCAGCCGTATATTCCGACCCGGCCGCCAAGAGACCCAGTACTTC. It is translated as CASRIFRPGRQETQYF. Full variable domain (outside the CDR3, taken from reference TRBV7-8 and TRBJ2-5): GAGVSQSPRYKVAKRGQDVALRCDPISGHVSLFWYQQALGQGPEFLTYFQNEAQLDKSGLPSDRFFAERPEGSVSTLKIQRTQQEDSAVYLCASRIFRPGRQETQYFGPGTRLLVL.